In this sample, the clone carrying this TCR gamma chain is medium-sized. The data were obtained in a study of gamma delta lymphoproliferative disorders and STAT genes. Genomic DNA from isolated PBMCs served as the sequencing template. V gave up 0 bases and J gave up 1 base; unmatched junction bases: 9. Germline CDR1 is EGSNGY and CDR2 is YDSYNSKV. The CDR3 contains 16 residues. TCRdb called clones anew from the multiplex PCR reads with CATT. The table has approximately 2,500 gamma-chain clones, 6.5% to 10% seen once. This TCR was recovered from a human donor in good health. This chain connects TRGV2 to TRGJ1 or TRGJ2. TCRdb supplies no J gene; here it was assigned by aligning the nucleotide sequence to germline. Sample: blood. CDR3: CATWDGPDRNYYKKLF. The CDR3 DNA reads TGTGCCACCTGGGACGGGCCTGATAGAAATTATTATAAGAAACTCTTT.